Described below is a single TCR beta chain sequence and its context. Its specificity is unknown. The CDR3 spans 14 residues. Germline values: CDR1 SGHNT, CDR2 YENEEA. The ends lost 1 base at V and 6 bases at J; junction bases unmatched: 2. The sample comes from a study of blood T cells in healthy people across ages. A second PCR of 7 to 11 cycles used a sample-barcoded 5' primer and a J-beta primer mix. TCRdb re-analysed the 5' RACE reads in MiXCR, keeping a single row per CDR3 protein. The table lists 1.5 million or so distinct CDR3 sequences, 42% of them singletons. Study results and caveats: As age increased, TCR beta diversity per million T cells fell in a roughly linear fashion.

For every donor, a draw yielded 9.5 to 10 milliliters of peripheral blood. This clonotype was sampled from a woman between 18 and 29 years old in good health. What was sequenced was blood. The chain employs TRBV11-3 and TRBJ2-1; 8 bases map to TRBD2. The CDR3 nucleotides are TGTGCCAGCAGCTTAGCGGGACTAGTCAATGAGCAGTTCTTC. Translated, it gives CASSLAGLVNEQFF.